Described below is a single T cell receptor (beta chain) sequence and its context. As yet, its antigen is unknown. The sample comes from a study of T cell responses to AZD1222 COVID-19 vaccine. CDR1 is SGHKS, CDR2 YYEKEE, per germline (reference sequence). The CDR3 consists of 16 residues. The J segment lost 0 bases and the V segment lost 0 bases, leaving 0 bases of the junction unmatched. Using immunoSEQ multiplex PCR, the repertoire was profiled, and TCRdb retains in-frame clones only, with some absent. The table has about 180,000 clones, around 90% seen once. The study's findings and limits: Vaccine-related CD4 TCRs covered spike, predominating at 160-218 and 743-854.

V usage is TRBV5-5 and J usage is TRBJ2-3, with 11 bases fitting TRBD2. The material was peripheral blood, obtained 28 days after the second AZD1222 dose. The source of this sequence is an adult who received the AZD1222 COVID-19 vaccine. CDR3 nucleotides: TGTGCCAGCAGCTTGGGACTAGCGGGGAGCACAGATACGCAGTATTTT. Protein product: CASSLGLAGSTDTQYF.